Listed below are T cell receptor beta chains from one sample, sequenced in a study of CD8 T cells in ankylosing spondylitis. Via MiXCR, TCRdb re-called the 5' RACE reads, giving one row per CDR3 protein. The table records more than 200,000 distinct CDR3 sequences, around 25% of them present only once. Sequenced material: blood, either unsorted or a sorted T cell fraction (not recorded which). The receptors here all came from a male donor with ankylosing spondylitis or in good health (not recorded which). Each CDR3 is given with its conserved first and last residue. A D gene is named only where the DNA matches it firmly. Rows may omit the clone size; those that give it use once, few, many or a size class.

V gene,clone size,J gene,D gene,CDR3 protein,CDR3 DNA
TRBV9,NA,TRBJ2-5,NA,CASSVAPGTFQETQYF,TGTGCCAGCAGCGTAGCGCCAGGGACATTCCAAGAGACCCAGTACTTC
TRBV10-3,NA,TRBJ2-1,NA,CAISTLASDEQFF,TGTGCCATCAGCACTCTAGCGTCGGATGAGCAGTTCTTC
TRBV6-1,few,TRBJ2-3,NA,CASSPGVVSTDTQYF,TGTGCCAGCAGCCCCGGGGTAGTAAGCACAGATACGCAGTATTTT
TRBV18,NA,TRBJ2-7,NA,CASSPPWPYEQYF,TGTGCCAGCTCACCACCGTGGCCTTACGAGCAGTACTTC
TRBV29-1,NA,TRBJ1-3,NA,CSVEVGGNTIYF,TGCAGCGTTGAAGTCGGCGGGAATACCATATATTTT
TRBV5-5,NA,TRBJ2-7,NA,CASSPQGIGVEQYF,TGTGCCAGCAGCCCGCAGGGAATCGGGGTCGAGCAGTACTTC
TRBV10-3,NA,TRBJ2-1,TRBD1,CATFDRGDNEQFF,TGTGCCACCTTCGACAGGGGGGACAATGAGCAGTTCTTC
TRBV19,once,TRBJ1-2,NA,CASSARRQAGGYTF,TGTGCCAGTAGTGCTCGGCGCCAGGCGGGCGGCTACACCTTC
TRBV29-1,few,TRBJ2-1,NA,CSVDGEFF,TGCAGCGTTGACGGGGAGTTCTTC
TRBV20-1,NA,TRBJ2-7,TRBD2,CSAVGTSVPEQYF,TGCAGTGCTGTCGGGACTAGCGTTCCCGAGCAGTACTTC
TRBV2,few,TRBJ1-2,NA,CASRQPDSYGYTF,TGTGCCAGCAGGCAGCCGGATAGCTATGGCTACACCTTC
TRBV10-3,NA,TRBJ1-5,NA,CAISKDSNQPQHF,TGTGCCATCAGTAAAGATAGCAATCAGCCCCAGCATTTT
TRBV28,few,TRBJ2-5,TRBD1,CASSLSFHGTGDQETQYF,TGTGCCAGCAGTTTATCATTCCACGGGACAGGGGACCAAGAGACCCAGTACTTC
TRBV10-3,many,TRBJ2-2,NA,CAISERGPANTGELFF,TGTGCCATCAGTGAACGTGGGCCCGCGAACACCGGGGAGCTGTTTTTT
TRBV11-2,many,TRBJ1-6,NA,CASSLDRSPLHF,TGTGCCAGCAGCTTAGACCGTTCACCCCTCCACTTT
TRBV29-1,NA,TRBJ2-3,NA,CSVGWGKDTQYF,TGCAGCGTTGGATGGGGCAAGGATACGCAGTATTTT
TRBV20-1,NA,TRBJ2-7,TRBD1,CRSDRGSDEQYF,TGCAGATCGGACAGGGGTAGCGACGAGCAGTACTTC
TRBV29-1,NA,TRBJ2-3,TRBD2,CSGRRGVGTDTQYF,TGCAGCGGCCGCCGGGGGGTAGGCACAGATACGCAGTATTTT
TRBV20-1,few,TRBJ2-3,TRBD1,CSARGQGPDTQYF,TGCAGTGCTAGAGGACAGGGGCCAGATACGCAGTATTTT
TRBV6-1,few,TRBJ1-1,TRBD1,CASSATGVTEAFF,TGTGCCAGCAGTGCGACAGGGGTAACTGAAGCTTTCTTT
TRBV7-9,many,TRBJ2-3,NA,CASSHSGRTDTQYF,TGTGCCAGCAGCCACTCGGGGCGCACAGATACGCAGTATTTT
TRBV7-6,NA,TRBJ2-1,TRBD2,CASSFLSAGGPNEQFF,TGTGCCAGCAGCTTCCTCTCAGCGGGGGGGCCCAATGAGCAGTTCTTC
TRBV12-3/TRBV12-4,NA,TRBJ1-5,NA,CASSSGPQHF,TGTGCCAGCAGTTCCGGGCCCCAGCATTTT
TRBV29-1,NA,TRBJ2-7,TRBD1,CSVTGAGYEQYF,TGCAGCGTGACAGGGGCAGGCTACGAGCAGTACTTC
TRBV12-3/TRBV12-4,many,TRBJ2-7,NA,CASSAPGRGSYEQYF,TGTGCCAGCAGTGCACCGGGACGGGGATCCTACGAGCAGTACTTC
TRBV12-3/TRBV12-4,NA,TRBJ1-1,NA,CASSLGASGLLAFF,TGTGCCAGCAGTTTAGGGGCGAGTGGACTCTTAGCTTTCTTT
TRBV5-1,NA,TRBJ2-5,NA,CASSLAGTKEETQYF,TGCGCCAGCAGCTTGGCTGGGACAAAAGAAGAGACCCAGTACTTC
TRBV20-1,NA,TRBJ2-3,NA,CSARGTGGATGDTQYF,TGCAGTGCTAGAGGAACAGGGGGGGCGACTGGAGATACGCAGTATTTT
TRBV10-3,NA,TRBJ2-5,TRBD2,CAISGSYLAGGKETQYF,TGTGCCATCAGTGGTTCATATCTGGCGGGGGGCAAAGAGACCCAGTACTTC
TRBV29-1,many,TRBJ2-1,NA,CSDTKGRGGAYNEQFF,TGCAGCGACACCAAGGGCAGGGGGGGGGCCTACAATGAGCAGTTCTTC
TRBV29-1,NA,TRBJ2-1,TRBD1,CSHRDRGLFSEQFF,TGCAGCCACCGGGACAGGGGGCTTTTTAGTGAGCAGTTCTTC
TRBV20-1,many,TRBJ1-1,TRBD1,CSAMIDRVGDTEAFF,TGCAGTGCCATGATAGACAGGGTGGGGGACACTGAAGCTTTCTTT
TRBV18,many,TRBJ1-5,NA,CASSPVARGNQPQHF,TGTGCCAGCTCACCCGTTGCCAGGGGCAATCAGCCCCAGCATTTT